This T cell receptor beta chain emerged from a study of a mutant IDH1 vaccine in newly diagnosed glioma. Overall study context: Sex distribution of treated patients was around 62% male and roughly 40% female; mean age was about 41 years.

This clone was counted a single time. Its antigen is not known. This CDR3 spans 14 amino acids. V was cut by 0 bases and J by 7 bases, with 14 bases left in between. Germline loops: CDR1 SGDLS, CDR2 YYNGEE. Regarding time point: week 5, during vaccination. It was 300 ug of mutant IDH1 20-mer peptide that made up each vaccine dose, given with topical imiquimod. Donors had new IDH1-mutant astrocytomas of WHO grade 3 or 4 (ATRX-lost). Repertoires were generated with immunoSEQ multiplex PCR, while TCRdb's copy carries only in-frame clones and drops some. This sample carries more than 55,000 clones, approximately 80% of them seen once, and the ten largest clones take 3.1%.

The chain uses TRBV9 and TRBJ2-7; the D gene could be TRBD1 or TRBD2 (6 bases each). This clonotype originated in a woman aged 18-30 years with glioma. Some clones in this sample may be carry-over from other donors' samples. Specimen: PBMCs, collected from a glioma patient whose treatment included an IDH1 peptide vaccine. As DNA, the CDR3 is TGTGCCAGCAGCGTAGGGGGGGCTGATGGGGAGCAGTACTTC. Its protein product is CASSVGGADGEQYF.